Sequencing of this TCR beta chain was carried out in a study of T cell repertoires in cytomegalovirus infection. TCRdb ran MiXCR on the reads and lists one entry per CDR3 protein. Seen here are about 830,000 distinct CDR3 sequences, approximately 32% observed once, and the top ten hold about an eighth. Trimming pared 3 bases from V and 1 base from J, leaving 7 bases between. Germline V CDR1 and CDR2: MNHEY, SMNVEV (reference sequence). CDR3 length equals 15 residues. This clonotype was observed at least ten times. The antigen is not known. Material: cultured CD8+ T cells from PBMCs, obtained from culture after CMV antigen stimulation. The sequence was obtained from a human donor in good health (CMV status not recorded). Some clones in this sample may be carry-over from other donors' samples. The rearrangement uses TRBV27 and TRBJ2-6; D gene unclear. Written as DNA, the CDR3 is TGTGCCAGCAGTTTTAGACATTCTGGGGCCAACGTCCTGACTTTC. Its protein product is CASSFRHSGANVLTF.